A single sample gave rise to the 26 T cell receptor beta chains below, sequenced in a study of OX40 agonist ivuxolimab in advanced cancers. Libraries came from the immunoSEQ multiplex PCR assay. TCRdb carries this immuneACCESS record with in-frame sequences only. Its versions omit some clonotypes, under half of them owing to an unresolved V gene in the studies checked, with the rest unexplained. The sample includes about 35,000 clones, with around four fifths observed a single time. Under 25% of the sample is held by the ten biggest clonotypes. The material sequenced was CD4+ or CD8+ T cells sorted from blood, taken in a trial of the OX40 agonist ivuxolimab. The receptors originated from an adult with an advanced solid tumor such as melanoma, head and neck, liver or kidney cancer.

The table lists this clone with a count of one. CDR3 sequence (DNA): TGTGCCAGCAGCCCACTCAACAGGATTTTCGGCTACACCTTC. This encodes CASSPLNRIFGYTF. The V gene is TRBV16, the J gene TRBJ1-2; TRBD1 is a possible D gene (5 bases). The CDR3 sequence is 14 residues long. V shed 4 bases and J shed 8 bases, with 17 bases lying between them. Per germline, CDR1 KGHSY and CDR2 FQNENV.

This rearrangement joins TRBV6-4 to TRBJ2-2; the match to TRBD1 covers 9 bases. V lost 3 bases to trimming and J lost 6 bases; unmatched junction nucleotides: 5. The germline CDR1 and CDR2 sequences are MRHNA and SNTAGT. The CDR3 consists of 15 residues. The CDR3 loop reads CASSEGQGGPGELFF. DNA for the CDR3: TGTGCCAGCAGTGAGGGACAGGGAGGTCCCGGGGAGCTGTTTTTT.

The CDR3, as DNA: TGTGCCAACCCGACTGCAGATGGAAACACCATATATTTT. This translates into CANPTADGNTIYF. V gene TRBV6-5 combines with J gene TRBJ1-3; D not resolved. CDR3 length: 13 residues. V lost 10 bases, J lost 3 bases, and 13 bases lay in between. CDR1 and CDR2 from the germline V gene are MNHEY and SVGAGI.

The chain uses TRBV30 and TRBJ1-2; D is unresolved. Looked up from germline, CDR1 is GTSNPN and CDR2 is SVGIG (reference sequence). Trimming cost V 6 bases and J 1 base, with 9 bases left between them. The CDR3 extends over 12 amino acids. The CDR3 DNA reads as TGTGCCTGTCCGCTTATTAACTATGGCTACACCTTC. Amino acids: CACPLINYGYTF.

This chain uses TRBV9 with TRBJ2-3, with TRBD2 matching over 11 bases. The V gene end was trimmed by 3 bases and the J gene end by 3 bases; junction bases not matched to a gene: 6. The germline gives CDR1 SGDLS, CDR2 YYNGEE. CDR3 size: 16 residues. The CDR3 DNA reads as TGTGCCAGCAGCGGCCAACTAGCGGGAGTGACAGATACGCAGTATTTT. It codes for CASSGQLAGVTDTQYF.

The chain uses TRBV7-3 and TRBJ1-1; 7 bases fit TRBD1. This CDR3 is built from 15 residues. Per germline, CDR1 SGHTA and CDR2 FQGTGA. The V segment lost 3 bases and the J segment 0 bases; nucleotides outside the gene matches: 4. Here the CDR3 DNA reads TGTGCCAGCAGCTTGACCGGGACAGTGAACACTGAAGCTTTCTTT. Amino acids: CASSLTGTVNTEAFF.

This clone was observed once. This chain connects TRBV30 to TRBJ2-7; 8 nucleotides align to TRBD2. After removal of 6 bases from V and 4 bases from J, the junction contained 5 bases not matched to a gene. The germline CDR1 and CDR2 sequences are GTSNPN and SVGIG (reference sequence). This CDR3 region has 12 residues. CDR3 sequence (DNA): TGTGCCTGCACGGGGGGGAGGTACGAGCAGTACTTC. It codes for CACTGGRYEQYF.

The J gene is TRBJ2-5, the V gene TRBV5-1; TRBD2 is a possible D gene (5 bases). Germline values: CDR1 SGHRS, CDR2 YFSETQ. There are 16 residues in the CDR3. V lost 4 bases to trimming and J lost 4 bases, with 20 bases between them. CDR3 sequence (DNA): TGCGCCAGCAGCGGAGGTGAAGGGCAGTTGGGAGAGACCCAGTACTTC. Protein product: CASSGGEGQLGETQYF.

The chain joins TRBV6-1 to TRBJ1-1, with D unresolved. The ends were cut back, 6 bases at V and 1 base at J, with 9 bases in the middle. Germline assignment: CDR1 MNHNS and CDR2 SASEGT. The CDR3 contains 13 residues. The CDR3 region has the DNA TGTGCCAGCAGCGTCGCAGAGAACACTGAAGCTTTCTTT. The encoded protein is CASSVAENTEAFF.

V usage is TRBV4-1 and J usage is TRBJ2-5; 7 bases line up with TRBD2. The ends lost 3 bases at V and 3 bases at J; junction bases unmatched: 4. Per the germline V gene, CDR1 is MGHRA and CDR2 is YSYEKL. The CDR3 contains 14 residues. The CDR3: CASSHRLAEETQYF. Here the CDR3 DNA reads TGCGCCAGCAGCCACCGACTAGCAGAAGAGACCCAGTACTTC.

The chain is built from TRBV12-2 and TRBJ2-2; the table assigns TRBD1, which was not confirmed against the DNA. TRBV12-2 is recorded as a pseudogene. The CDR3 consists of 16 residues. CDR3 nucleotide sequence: TGTGCAAGTCGCTTACCCGGACAGGGGAACACCGGGGAGCTGTTTTTT. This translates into CASRLPGQGNTGELFF.

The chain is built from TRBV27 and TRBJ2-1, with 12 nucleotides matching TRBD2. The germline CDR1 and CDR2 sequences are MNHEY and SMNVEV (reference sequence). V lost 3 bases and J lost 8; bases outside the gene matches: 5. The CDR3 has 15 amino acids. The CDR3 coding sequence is TGTGCCAGCAGTTTGTTGCTAGCGGGGGGGGATGAGCAGTTCTTC. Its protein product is CASSLLLAGGDEQFF.

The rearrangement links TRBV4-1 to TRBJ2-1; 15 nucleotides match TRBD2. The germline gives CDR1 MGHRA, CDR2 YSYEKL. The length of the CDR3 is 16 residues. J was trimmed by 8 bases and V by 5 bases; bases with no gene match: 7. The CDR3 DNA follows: TGCGCCAGCAGCAAGGGACTAGCGGGGGGCCGGGATGAGCAGTTCTTC. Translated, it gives CASSKGLAGGRDEQFF.

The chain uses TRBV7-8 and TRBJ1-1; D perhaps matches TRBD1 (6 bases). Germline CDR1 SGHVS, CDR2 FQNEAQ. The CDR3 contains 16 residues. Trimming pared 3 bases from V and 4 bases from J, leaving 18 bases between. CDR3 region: CASSFPVTGLVTEAFF. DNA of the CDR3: TGTGCCAGCAGCTTCCCAGTTACAGGGTTGGTCACTGAAGCTTTCTTT. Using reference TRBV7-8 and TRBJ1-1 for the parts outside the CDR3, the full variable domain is GAGVSQSPRYKVAKRGQDVALRCDPISGHVSLFWYQQALGQGPEFLTYFQNEAQLDKSGLPSDRFFAERPEGSVSTLKIQRTQQEDSAVYLCASSFPVTGLVTEAFFGQGTRLTVV.

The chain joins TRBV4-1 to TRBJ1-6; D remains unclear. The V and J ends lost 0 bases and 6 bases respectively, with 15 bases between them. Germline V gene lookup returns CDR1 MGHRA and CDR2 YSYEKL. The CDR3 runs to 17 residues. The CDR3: CASSQDSAYNSNSPLHF. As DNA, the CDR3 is TGCGCCAGCAGCCAAGATTCGGCTTACAATAGTAATTCACCCCTCCACTTT.

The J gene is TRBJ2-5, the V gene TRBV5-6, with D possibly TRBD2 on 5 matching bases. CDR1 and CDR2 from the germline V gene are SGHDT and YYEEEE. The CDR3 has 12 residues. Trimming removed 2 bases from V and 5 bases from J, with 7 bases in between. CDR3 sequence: CASSFGMETQYF. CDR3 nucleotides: TGTGCCAGCAGCTTCGGGATGGAGACCCAGTACTTC.

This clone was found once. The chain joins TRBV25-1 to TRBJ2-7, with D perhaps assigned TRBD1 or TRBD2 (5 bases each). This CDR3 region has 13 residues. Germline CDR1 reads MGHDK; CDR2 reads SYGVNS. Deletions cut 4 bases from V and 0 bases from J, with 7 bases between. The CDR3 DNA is TGTGCCAGCAGTGTTGGGGGCTCCTACGAGCAGTACTTC. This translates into CASSVGGSYEQYF.

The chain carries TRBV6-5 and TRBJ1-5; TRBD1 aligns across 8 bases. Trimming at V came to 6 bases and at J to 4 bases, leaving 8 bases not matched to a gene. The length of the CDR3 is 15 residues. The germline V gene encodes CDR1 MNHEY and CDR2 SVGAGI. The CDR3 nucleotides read TGTGCCAGCAGCTATACAGGGGGGAGTAATCAGCCCCAGCATTTT. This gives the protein CASSYTGGSNQPQHF.

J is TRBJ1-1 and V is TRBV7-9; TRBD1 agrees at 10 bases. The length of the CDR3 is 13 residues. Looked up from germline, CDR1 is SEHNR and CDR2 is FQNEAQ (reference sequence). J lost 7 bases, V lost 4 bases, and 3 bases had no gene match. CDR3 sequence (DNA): TGTGCCAGCAGCTCCCGGGACAGGGGTGAAGCTTTCTTT. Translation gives CASSSRDRGEAFF.

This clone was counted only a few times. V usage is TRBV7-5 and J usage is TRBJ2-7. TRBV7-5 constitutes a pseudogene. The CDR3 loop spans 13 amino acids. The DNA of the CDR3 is TGTGTCAGAAGCTTAGCAGGGGGGAGCGTCGAGTACTTC. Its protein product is CVRSLAGGSVEYF.

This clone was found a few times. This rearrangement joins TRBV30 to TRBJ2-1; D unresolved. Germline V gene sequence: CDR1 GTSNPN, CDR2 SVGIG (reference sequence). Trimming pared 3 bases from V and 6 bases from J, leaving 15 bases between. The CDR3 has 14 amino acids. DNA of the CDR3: TGTGCCTGGAGCCCTAATCTTGAGGCCAATGAGCAGTTCTTC. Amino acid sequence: CAWSPNLEANEQFF.

In nucleotides, the CDR3 is TGTGCCAGTAGTATAGTAATCCAGTACAATGAGCAGTTCTTC. It specifies CASSIVIQYNEQFF. J is TRBJ2-1 and V is TRBV19; the D is unclear. Per germline, CDR1 LNHDA and CDR2 SQIVND (reference sequence). The germline V and J ends were trimmed by 1 base and 4 bases, with 8 bases remaining between them. The CDR3 runs to 14 residues.

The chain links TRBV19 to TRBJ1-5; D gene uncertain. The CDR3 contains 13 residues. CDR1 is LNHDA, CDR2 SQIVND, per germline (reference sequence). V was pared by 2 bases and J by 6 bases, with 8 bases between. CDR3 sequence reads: CASSIILTQPQHF. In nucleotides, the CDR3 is TGTGCCAGTAGTATAATTCTAACTCAGCCCCAGCATTTT. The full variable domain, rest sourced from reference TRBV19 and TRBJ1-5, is DGGITQSPKYLFRKEGQNVTLSCEQNLNHDAMYWYRQDPGQGLRLIYYSQIVNDFQKGDIAEGYSVSREKKESFPLTVTSAQKNPTAFYLCASSIILTQPQHFGDGTRLSIL.

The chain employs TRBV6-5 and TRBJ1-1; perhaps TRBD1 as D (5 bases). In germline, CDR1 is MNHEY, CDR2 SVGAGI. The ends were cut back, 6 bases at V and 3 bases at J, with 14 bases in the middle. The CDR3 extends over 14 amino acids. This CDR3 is CASRNPLRDTEAFF. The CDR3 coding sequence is TGTGCCAGCAGGAACCCGCTCAGGGACACTGAAGCTTTCTTT.

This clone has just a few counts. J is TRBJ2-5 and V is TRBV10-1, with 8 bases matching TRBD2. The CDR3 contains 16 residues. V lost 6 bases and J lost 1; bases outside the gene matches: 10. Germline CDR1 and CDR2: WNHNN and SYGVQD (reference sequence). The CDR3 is CASSHAGTRCQETQYF. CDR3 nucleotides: TGCGCCAGCAGCCACGCCGGGACTAGGTGCCAAGAGACCCAGTACTTC.

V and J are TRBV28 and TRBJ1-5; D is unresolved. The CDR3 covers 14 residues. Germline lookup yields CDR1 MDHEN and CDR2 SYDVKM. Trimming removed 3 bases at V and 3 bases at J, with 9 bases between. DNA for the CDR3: TGTGCCAGCAGTTTGGACGGGTACAATCAGCCCCAGCATTTT. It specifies CASSLDGYNQPQHF. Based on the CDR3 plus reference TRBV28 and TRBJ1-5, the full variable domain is DVKVTQSSRYLVKRTGEKVFLECVQDMDHENMFWYRQDPGLGLRLIYFSYDVKMKEKGDIPEGYSVSREKKERFSLILESASTNQTSMYLCASSLDGYNQPQHFGDGTRLSIL.